The clone carrying this T cell receptor (beta chain) was detected ten times or more. What it binds is not known. Beta-chain TCR CDR3 regions were amplified from RNA transcripts. In the first round, RT-PCR was carried out with HTBI primers, and a multiplex PCR formed the second round. TCRdb re-analysed the multiplex PCR reads in MiXCR, keeping a single row per CDR3 protein. The sample consists of more than 1,000,000 distinct CDR3 sequences, about 36% of them appearing once. This sample is drawn from a study of Graves' ophthalmopathy and Graves' hyperthyroidism. Study-level findings and limits: Blood samples also showed most expanded thyroid clonotypes exceeding 0.001 frequency.

Sequences were obtained from peripheral blood or thyroid tissue (not recorded which). The clonotype was recovered from an adult man with Graves' hyperthyroidism.

The CDR3 protein is CASSVGGAWNTEAFF. DNA of the CDR3: TGTGCCAGCAGCGTAGGAGGAGCGTGGAACACTGAAGCTTTCTTT. The chain has TRBV9 and TRBJ1-1; no clear D gene. CDR1 is SGDLS, CDR2 YYNGEE, per germline. Trimming stripped 0 bases from V and 1 base from J, with 10 bases between. This CDR3 comprises 15 residues.